One sample yielded the 21 T cell receptor beta chains listed below, sequenced in a study of T cells in Graves' hyperthyroidism and ophthalmopathy. What was amplified from RNA transcripts were TCR beta CDR3 regions. Initially, a first-round RT-PCR of the TCR CDR3 employed the HTBI primer set. TCRdb used MiXCR to reprocess the multiplex PCR reads, holding one entry per CDR3 protein. Of about 840,000 distinct CDR3 sequences listed, approximately 40% were seen once; the top ten hold 8% to 9%. Sequencing was done on a sample of blood. The receptors were sampled from a man between 18 and 29 years old with Graves' hyperthyroidism.

The sample holds a few counts of this clonotype. V is TRBV2 and J is TRBJ2-5; the match to TRBD2 covers 9 bases. Trimming removed 5 bases from V and 1 base from J; junction bases left unmatched: 11. Germline V gene sequence: CDR1 SNHLY, CDR2 FYNNEI. There are 17 residues in the CDR3. In DNA, the CDR3 is TGTGCCAGCAGTTGGCTCTTTAGCGGGAGTATCCAAGAGACCCAGTACTTC. The encoded protein is CASSWLFSGSIQETQYF.

J is TRBJ2-7 and V is TRBV10-3; TRBD2 matches 7 bases. The germline CDR1 and CDR2 sequences are ENHRY and SYGVKD. Losses at the gene ends were 6 bases for V and 0 bases for J; bases not matched to a gene: 8. This CDR3 spans 15 amino acids. CDR3 residues: CAISAPLADSYEQYF. In DNA form, the CDR3 reads TGTGCCATCAGCGCTCCCCTAGCGGACTCCTACGAGCAGTACTTC.

About this clonotype itself: One end of the junction is discordant with germline, which a read error may explain. The chain links TRBV7-9 to TRBJ1-5, with 7 bases that match TRBD1. The germline V gene has CDR1 SEHNR and CDR2 FQNEAQ (reference sequence). The length of the CDR3 is 21 residues. The CDR3: CASSQEVGPRQGGIGNQPQHF. CDR3 bases: TGCGCCAGCAGCCAAGAGGTGGGTCCGAGACAGGGAGGGATTGGCAATCAGCCCCAGCATTTT.

This clonotype has ten or more counts. The J gene is TRBJ1-1, the V gene TRBV15; D is perhaps TRBD1 (5 bases). This CDR3 has 15 residues. From germline, CDR1 is LNHNV and CDR2 YYDKDF (reference sequence). The germline V and J ends were trimmed by 0 bases and 4 bases, with 12 bases remaining between them. CDR3 amino acids: CATSRDKGRVTEAFF. The CDR3, as DNA: TGTGCCACCAGCAGAGATAAGGGGCGGGTCACTGAAGCTTTCTTT.

As regards this clonotype: The CDR3 does not end in the conserved phenylalanine or tryptophan, so this is likely a read error. The CDR3 loop is CASSHLGETQYL. For the CDR3, the DNA is TGTGCCAGCAGCCATCTCGGGGAGACCCAGTACCTC. This chain connects TRBV25-1 to TRBJ2-5; D remains ambiguous. The V end was cut by 6 bases, the J end by 5 bases, with 10 bases between. This CDR3 has 12 residues. CDR1 MGHDK and CDR2 SYGVNS come from the germline V gene.

The CDR3 here is CASTQGRGTYEQYF. In nucleotides, the CDR3 is TGTGCCAGCACCCAAGGGCGGGGGACCTACGAGCAGTACTTC. The chain has TRBV9 and TRBJ2-7, with 7 positions matching TRBD2. Losses at the gene ends were 6 bases for V and 2 bases for J; bases not matched to a gene: 8. The CDR3 totals 14 residues. In germline, CDR1 is SGDLS, CDR2 YYNGEE. Drawing the rest from reference TRBV9 and TRBJ2-7, the complete variable domain is DSGVTQTPKHLITATGQRVTLRCSPRSGDLSVYWYQQSLDQGLQFLIQYYNGEERAKGNILERFSAQQFPDLHSELNLSSLELGDSALYFCASTQGRGTYEQYFGPGTRLTVT.

This rearrangement joins TRBV20-1 to TRBJ2-7; 8 nucleotides match TRBD2. The CDR3 is made up of 14 amino acids. CDR1 DFQATT and CDR2 SNEGSKA come from the germline V gene (reference sequence). V shed 5 bases, J shed 5 bases, and the junction held 11 bases outside the gene matches. In nucleotides, the CDR3 is TGCAGTGCTTTATCGACTAGCGTTAGGGACGAGCAGTACTTC. Residues: CSALSTSVRDEQYF.

The chain links TRBV20-1 to TRBJ1-2; possibly TRBD1 for D (6 bases). The CDR3 is 14 amino acids. V dropped 3 bases and J dropped 5 bases, with 16 bases sitting between them. From germline, CDR1 is DFQATT and CDR2 SNEGSKA (reference sequence). The CDR3 DNA reads as TGCAGTGCTAGGGGTCTGGGGCAGGGGTATGGCTACACCTTC. Translation: CSARGLGQGYGYTF.

The chain combines TRBV25-1 with TRBJ1-1; D is ambiguous. The CDR3 runs to 15 residues. V gave up 6 bases and J gave up 0 bases, with 14 bases separating them. From germline, CDR1 is MGHDK and CDR2 SYGVNS. DNA of the CDR3: TGTGCCAGCAGGACTCAACAGTCAATGAACACTGAAGCTTTCTTT. Amino acid sequence: CASRTQQSMNTEAFF.

This clonotype has a handful of counts. One end of the junction varies from germline; a read error may be responsible. The J gene is TRBJ2-7, the V gene TRBV9; 7 bases agree with TRBD1. The CDR3 totals 13 residues. Germline loops: CDR1 SGDLS, CDR2 YYNGEE. The CDR3 DNA reads TGTGCCAGCAGCCAAGATGGGGCTCCGGGACAGAACTTC. Protein sequence: CASSQDGAPGQNF.

The V gene is TRBV2, the J gene TRBJ2-7; weak D call: TRBD1 (5 bases). The CDR3 contains 12 residues. CDR1 and CDR2 from the germline V gene are SNHLY and FYNNEI. The CDR3 DNA sequence: TGTGCTAGTGACGGCAGGGTCTACGAGCAGTACTTC. Translating gives CASDGRVYEQYF.

A few counts support this clonotype. V gene TRBV12-3 or TRBV12-4 combines with J gene TRBJ2-7; D is undetermined. V lost 6 bases to trimming and J lost 5 bases, with 14 bases between them. The CDR3 has 13 residues. The chain's CDR3 is CASSLERSHEQYF. The CDR3 nucleotides read TGTGCCAGCAGCCTGGAGAGAAGCCACGAGCAGTACTTC.

This chain connects TRBV19 to TRBJ1-1; possible D gene TRBD1, 6 bases. The CDR3 is 13 amino acids. Looked up from germline, CDR1 is LNHDA and CDR2 is SQIVND (reference sequence). V gave up 0 bases and J gave up 6 bases, with 8 bases separating them. The CDR3 coding sequence is TGTGCCAGTAGTATAGAAGCAGGGGCTGAAGCTTTCTTT. This codes for CASSIEAGAEAFF. The whole variable domain, filled in from reference TRBV19 and TRBJ1-1, reads DGGITQSPKYLFRKEGQNVTLSCEQNLNHDAMYWYRQDPGQGLRLIYYSQIVNDFQKGDIAEGYSVSREKKESFPLTVTSAQKNPTAFYLCASSIEAGAEAFFGQGTRLTVV.

Worth noting for this clonotype: A much bigger clone sits one base away, suggesting this may be a read error. This chain joins TRBV15 and TRBJ2-5; 11 bases are shared with TRBD1. Unmatched junction bases numbered 8, after V lost 7 bases and J lost 4 bases. From germline, CDR1 is LNHNV and CDR2 YYDKDF (reference sequence). This CDR3 comprises 15 residues. CDR3 coding DNA: TGTGCCACCAATTCCGGGACAGGGGGGTTAGAGACCCAGTACTTC. This codes for CATNSGTGGLETQYF. Using reference TRBV15 and TRBJ2-5 for the parts outside the CDR3, the full variable domain is DAMVIQNPRYQVTQFGKPVTLSCSQTLNHNVMYWYQQKSSQAPKLLFHYYDKDFNNEADTPDNFQSRRPNTSFCFLDIRSPGLGDTAMYLCATNSGTGGLETQYFGPGTRLLVL.

The V gene is TRBV29-1, the J gene TRBJ2-7; 12 bases are a match to TRBD1. The trim removed 8 bases at V and 7 bases at J, leaving 9 bases unmatched. Germline loops: CDR1 SQVTM, CDR2 ANQGSEA. CDR3 size: 13 residues. DNA of the CDR3: TGCAGCAGAGGGACAGGGGGCGCGAAAGAGCAGTACTTC. Amino acid sequence: CSRGTGGAKEQYF.

This sequence joins TRBV7-9 and TRBJ1-5; possible D gene TRBD1, 5 bases. The CDR3 covers 17 residues. Trimming left V 4 bases short and J 3 bases short, with 19 bases between. Germline CDR1 is SEHNR and CDR2 is FQNEAQ (reference sequence). This chain's CDR3 is CASSSYSGDGHNQPQHF. The DNA of the CDR3 is TGTGCCAGCAGCTCATACTCCGGGGACGGACACAATCAGCCCCAGCATTTT.

This clonotype showed up many times. The gene calls are TRBV25-1 and TRBJ2-2; D possibly uses TRBD1 or TRBD2 (5 bases each). In germline, CDR1 is MGHDK, CDR2 SYGVNS. This CDR3 has 14 residues. The V and J ends lost 5 bases and 6 bases respectively, with 13 bases between them. CDR3 region: CASSLGRDAGELFF. Here the CDR3 DNA reads TGTGCCAGCAGTTTGGGCAGGGACGCCGGGGAGCTGTTTTTT.

This clonotype occurred many times. The chain uses TRBV2 and TRBJ2-6, with a weak D call TRBD2 (5 bases). This CDR3 contains 13 residues. The V gene lost 7 bases and the J gene lost 3 bases, with 7 bases spanning the gap. The germline CDR1 and CDR2 sequences are SNHLY and FYNNEI. Here the CDR3 reads CASIRGGANVLTF. The CDR3 DNA is TGTGCCAGCATCCGGGGTGGGGCCAACGTCCTGACTTTC.

The chain joins TRBV7-9 to TRBJ2-7, with 7 nucleotides matching TRBD1. V gave up 5 bases and J gave up 2 bases; unmatched junction bases: 9. CDR3 length: 15 residues. Per the germline V gene, CDR1 is SEHNR and CDR2 is FQNEAQ (reference sequence). CDR3 sequence (DNA): TGTGCCAGCAGCCCGACTGGGACAGCCACCTACGAGCAGTACTTC. Translated, it gives CASSPTGTATYEQYF.

The rearrangement links TRBV19 to TRBJ1-1; D gene ambiguous. Germline V gene data show CDR1 as LNHDA and CDR2 as SQIVND (reference sequence). Trimming stripped 9 bases from V and 0 bases from J, with 14 bases between. CDR3 length equals 14 residues. CDR3 sequence (DNA): TGTGCCAGCAGTTTTCCCAACTTGAACACTGAAGCTTTCTTT. Encoded protein: CASSFPNLNTEAFF.

Of note for this clonotype: Germline and junction disagree at one end, which may indicate a read error. The chain employs TRBV10-1 and TRBJ1-1; no firm D call. The CDR3 runs to 14 residues. Per germline, CDR1 WNHNN and CDR2 SYGVQD (reference sequence). The CDR3 sequence: CASSESPLHTEAFF. In DNA form, the CDR3 reads TGCGCCAGCAGTGAGTCGCCCCTTCACACTGAAGCTTTCTTC.